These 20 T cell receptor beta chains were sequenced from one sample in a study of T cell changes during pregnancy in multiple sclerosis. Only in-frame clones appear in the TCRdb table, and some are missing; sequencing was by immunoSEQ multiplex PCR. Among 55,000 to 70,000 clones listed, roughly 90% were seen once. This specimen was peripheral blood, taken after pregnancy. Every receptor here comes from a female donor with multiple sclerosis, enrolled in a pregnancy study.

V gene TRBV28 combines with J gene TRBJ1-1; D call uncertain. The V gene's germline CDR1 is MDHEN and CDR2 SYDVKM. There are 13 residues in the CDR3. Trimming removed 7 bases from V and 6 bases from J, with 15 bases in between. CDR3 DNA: TGTGCCAGCAATAGCCTGCCGGGGTCTGAAGCTTTCTTT. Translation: CASNSLPGSEAFF.

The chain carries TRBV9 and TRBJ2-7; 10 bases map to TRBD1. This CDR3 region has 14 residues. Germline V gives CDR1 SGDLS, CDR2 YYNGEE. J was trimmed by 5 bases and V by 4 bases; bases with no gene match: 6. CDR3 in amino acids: CASSPTGGSDEQYF. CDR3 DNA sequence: TGTGCCAGCAGCCCGACAGGGGGCAGCGACGAGCAGTACTTC. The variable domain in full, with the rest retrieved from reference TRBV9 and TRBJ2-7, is DSGVTQTPKHLITATGQRVTLRCSPRSGDLSVYWYQQSLDQGLQFLIQYYNGEERAKGNILERFSAQQFPDLHSELNLSSLELGDSALYFCASSPTGGSDEQYFGPGTRLTVT.

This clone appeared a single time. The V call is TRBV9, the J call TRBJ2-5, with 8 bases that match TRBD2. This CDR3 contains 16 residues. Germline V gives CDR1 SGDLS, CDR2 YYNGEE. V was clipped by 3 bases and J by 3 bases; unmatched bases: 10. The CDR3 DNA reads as TGTGCCAGCAGCGGGGCCGGGGGGGCGCTTAAAGAGACCCAGTACTTC. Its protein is CASSGAGGALKETQYF.

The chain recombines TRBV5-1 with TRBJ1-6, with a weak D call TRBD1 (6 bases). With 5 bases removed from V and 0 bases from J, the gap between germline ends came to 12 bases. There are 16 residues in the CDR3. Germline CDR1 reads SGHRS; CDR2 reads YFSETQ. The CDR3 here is CASRRTVLSYNSPLHF. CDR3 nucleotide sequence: TGCGCCAGCAGACGGACAGTACTCTCCTATAATTCACCCCTCCACTTT.

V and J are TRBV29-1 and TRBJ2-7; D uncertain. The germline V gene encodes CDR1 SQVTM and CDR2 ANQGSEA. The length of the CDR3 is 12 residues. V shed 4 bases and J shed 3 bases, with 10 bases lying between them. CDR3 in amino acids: CSVVNIDYEQYF. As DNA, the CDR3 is TGCAGCGTTGTCAACATCGACTACGAGCAGTACTTC.

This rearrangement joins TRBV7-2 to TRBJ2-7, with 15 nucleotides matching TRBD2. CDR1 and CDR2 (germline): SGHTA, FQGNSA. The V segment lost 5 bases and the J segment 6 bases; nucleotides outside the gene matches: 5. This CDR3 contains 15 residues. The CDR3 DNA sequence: TGTGCCAGCAGCCCCCAGGGACTAGCGGGAGGCGAGCAGTACTTC. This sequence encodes CASSPQGLAGGEQYF.

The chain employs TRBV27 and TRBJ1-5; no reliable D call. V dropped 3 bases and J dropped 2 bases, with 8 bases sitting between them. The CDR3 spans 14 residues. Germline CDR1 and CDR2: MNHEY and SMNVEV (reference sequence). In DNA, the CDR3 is TGTGCCAGCAGTTTGAACGGGGGCAATCAGCCCCAGCATTTT. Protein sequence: CASSLNGGNQPQHF.

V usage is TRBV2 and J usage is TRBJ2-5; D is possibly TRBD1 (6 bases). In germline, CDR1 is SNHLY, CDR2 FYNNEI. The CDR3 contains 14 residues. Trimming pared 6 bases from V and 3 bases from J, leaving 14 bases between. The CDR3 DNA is TGTGCCAGCAGCAAACAGGGTTTCGAAGAGACCCAGTACTTC. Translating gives CASSKQGFEETQYF.

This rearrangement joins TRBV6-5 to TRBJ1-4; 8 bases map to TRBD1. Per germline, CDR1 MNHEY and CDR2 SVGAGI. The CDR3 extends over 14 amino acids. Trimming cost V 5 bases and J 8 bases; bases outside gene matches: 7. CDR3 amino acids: CASSMDRDREKLFF. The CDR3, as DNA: TGTGCCAGCAGTATGGACAGGGATAGGGAAAAACTGTTTTTT.

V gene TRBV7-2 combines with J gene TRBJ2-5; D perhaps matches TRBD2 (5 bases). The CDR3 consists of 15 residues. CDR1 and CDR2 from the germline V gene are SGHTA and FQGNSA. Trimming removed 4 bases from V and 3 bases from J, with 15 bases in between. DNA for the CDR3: TGTGCCAGCAGCTCTCGGCGGACCGGGAAAGAGACCCAGTACTTC. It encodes CASSSRRTGKETQYF. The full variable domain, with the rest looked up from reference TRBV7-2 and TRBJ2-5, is GAGVSQSPSNKVTEKGKDVELRCDPISGHTALYWYRQSLGQGLEFLIYFQGNSAPDKSGLPSDRFSAERTGGSVSTLTIQRTQQEDSAVYLCASSSRRTGKETQYFGPGTRLLVL.

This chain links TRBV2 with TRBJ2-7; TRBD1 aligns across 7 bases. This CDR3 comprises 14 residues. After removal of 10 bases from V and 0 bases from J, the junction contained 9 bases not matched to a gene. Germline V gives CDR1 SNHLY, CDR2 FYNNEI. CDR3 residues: CANERGLYSYEQYF. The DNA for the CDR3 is TGTGCCAACGAAAGGGGGCTGTACTCCTACGAGCAGTACTTC.

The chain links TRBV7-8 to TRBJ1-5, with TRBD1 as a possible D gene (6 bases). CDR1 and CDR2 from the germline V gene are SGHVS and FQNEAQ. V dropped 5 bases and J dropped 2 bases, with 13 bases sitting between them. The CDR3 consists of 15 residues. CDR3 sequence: CASSLGHQGNQPQHF. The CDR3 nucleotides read TGTGCCAGCAGCCTGGGACATCAGGGCAATCAGCCCCAGCATTTT.

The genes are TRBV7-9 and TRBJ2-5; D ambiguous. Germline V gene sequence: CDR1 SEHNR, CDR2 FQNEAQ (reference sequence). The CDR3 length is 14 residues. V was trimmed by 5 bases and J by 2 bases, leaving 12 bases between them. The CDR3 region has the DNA TGTGCCAGCAGCATACGTACTATACAAGAGACCCAGTACTTC. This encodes CASSIRTIQETQYF. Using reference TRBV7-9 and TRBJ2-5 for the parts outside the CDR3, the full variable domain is DTGVSQNPRHKITKRGQNVTFRCDPISEHNRLYWYRQTLGQGPEFLTYFQNEAQLEKSRLLSDRFSAERPKGSFSTLEIQRTEQGDSAMYLCASSIRTIQETQYFGPGTRLLVL.

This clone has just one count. As DNA, the CDR3 is TGTGCCAGCAGCTTGGGTCTAGAGACCCAGTACTTC. Protein: CASSLGLETQYF. The rearrangement uses TRBV5-4 and TRBJ2-5; no definite D call. With 0 bases removed from V and 4 bases from J, the gap between germline ends came to 4 bases. CDR1 is SGHNT, CDR2 YYREEE, per germline (reference sequence). The CDR3 has 12 amino acids.

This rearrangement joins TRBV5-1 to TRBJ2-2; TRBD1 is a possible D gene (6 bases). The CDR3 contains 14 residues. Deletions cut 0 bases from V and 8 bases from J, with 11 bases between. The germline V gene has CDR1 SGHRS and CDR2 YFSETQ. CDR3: CASSLDRASGELFF. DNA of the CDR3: TGCGCCAGCAGCTTGGACAGGGCGTCTGGGGAGCTGTTTTTT. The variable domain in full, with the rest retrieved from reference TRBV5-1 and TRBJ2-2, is KAGVTQTPRYLIKTRGQQVTLSCSPISGHRSVSWYQQTPGQGLQFLFEYFSETQRNKGNFPGRFSGRQFSNSRSEMNVSTLELGDSALYLCASSLDRASGELFFGEGSRLTVL.

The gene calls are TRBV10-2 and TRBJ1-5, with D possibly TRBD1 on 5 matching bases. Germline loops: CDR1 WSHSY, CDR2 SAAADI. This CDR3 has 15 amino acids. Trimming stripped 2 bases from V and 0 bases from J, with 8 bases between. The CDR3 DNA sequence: TGCGCCAGCAGTGAGGACAGTTTTAGCAATCAGCCCCAGCATTTT. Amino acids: CASSEDSFSNQPQHF.

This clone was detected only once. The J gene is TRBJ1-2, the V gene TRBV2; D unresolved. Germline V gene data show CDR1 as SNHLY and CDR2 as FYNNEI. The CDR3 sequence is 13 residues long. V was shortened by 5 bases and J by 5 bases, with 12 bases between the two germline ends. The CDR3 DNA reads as TGTGCCAGCAGTCTCCAATGGGAGTATGGCTACACCTTC. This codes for CASSLQWEYGYTF.

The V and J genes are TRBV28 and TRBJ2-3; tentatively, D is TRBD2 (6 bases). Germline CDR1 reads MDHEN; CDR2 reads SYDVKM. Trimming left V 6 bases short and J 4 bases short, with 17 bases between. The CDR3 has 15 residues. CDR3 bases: TGTGCCAGCAGGCCGCGGGGTGCGTTGCCAGATACGCAGTATTTT. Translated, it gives CASRPRGALPDTQYF.

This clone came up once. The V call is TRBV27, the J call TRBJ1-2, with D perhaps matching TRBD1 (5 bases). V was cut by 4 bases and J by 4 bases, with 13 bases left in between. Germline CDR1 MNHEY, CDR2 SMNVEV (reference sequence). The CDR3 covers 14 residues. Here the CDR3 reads CASSSQGFSYGYTF. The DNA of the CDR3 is TGTGCCAGCAGTTCCCAGGGCTTCAGCTATGGCTACACCTTC.

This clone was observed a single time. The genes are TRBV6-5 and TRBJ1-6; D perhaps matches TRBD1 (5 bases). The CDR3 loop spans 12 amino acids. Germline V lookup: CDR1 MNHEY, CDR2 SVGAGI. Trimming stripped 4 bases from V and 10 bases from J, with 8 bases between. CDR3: CASSSGVSPLHF. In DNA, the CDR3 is TGTGCCAGCAGTTCGGGGGTCTCACCCCTCCACTTT.